The clone carrying this T cell receptor (beta chain) was counted a few times. No antigen is known for it. This PCR relied on a set of 60 Vbeta primers and 13 Jbeta primers. Some clones are missing from TCRdb's copy, which holds only in-frame ones; the method was immunoSEQ multiplex PCR. Seen here are under 200,000 clones, about 13% observed once, and the top ten hold about 7.8%. This entry belongs to a study of cytomegalovirus exposure and HLA in healthy donors. Turning to the study itself: Prior work identified roughly 120 million unique TCR beta sequences in around 170 million T cells.

The length of the CDR3 is 12 residues. Germline V gene data show CDR1 as MNHNS and CDR2 as SASEGT. V dropped 7 bases and J dropped 8; count of bases not matched to a gene: 4. General study points: The study carried out a later analysis of TCR beta sequences. It associated approximately 15,000 of them with specific HLA alleles at a false discovery rate of 0.05. Sequencing likely generated an artifact that appeared as a cluster of highly shared sequence variants. Productive rates of about 90% or about 30% were seen for most TCR beta V segments in an earlier analysis.

The genes are TRBV6-1 and TRBJ1-3, with 8 nucleotides matching TRBD1. Sequencing was carried out using PBMCs. This receptor was identified in a man aged 45 to 65 in good health and CMV-seropositive. CDR3 bases: TGTGCCAGCATCAGGGGGCTAGACACCATATATTTT. This translates into CASIRGLDTIYF.